This record looks at one T cell receptor (beta chain) sequence and its context. The data originate from a study of T-cell memory formation after mild COVID-19. Turning to the study itself: The study found TCR clusters largely donor specific.

TCRdb recomputed calls from the 5' RACE reads with MiXCR, one row per CDR3 protein. The repertoire holds fewer than 650,000 distinct CDR3 sequences, with around 16% as singletons. Germline trimming cut 4 bases from V and 3 bases from J; bases unmatched to any gene: 11. The germline V gene encodes CDR1 SGHAT and CDR2 FQNNGV. The CDR3 covers 16 residues. The TCR sequence derives from an adult woman who had mild COVID-19 (a few samples of this study predate the infection). Cell type and time point are not known. The specimen was PBMCs or a T cell subset sorted from them (not recorded which). The chain is built from TRBV11-2 and TRBJ2-7, with TRBD1 identical over 8 bases. The CDR3 nucleotides are TGTGCCAGCAGCTCGTTCCCTGGGACAGGAGGCTACGAGCAGTACTTC. Its translation is CASSSFPGTGGYEQYF.